A single sample is the source of the 20 T cell receptor beta chains below, sequenced in a study of T cell responses to AZD1222 COVID-19 vaccine. Profiled with immunoSEQ multiplex PCR; TCRdb holds only in-frame clones, not every one. In the table there are about 96,000 clones, roughly 90% of which are singletons. The material was peripheral blood, obtained on day 0 of AZD1222 vaccination. The receptors stem from an adult in good health.

The chain links TRBV11-2 to TRBJ2-1, with 10 nucleotides matching TRBD2. CDR1 SGHAT and CDR2 FQNNGV come from the germline V gene. The V and J ends lost 4 bases and 7 bases, in that order; junction bases with no gene match: 7. The CDR3 spans 15 residues. The CDR3 sequence: CASSSRSGGDNEQFF. CDR3 coding DNA: TGTGCCAGCAGCTCACGCAGCGGGGGGGATAATGAGCAGTTCTTC.

This clone has just a few counts. The V call is TRBV28, the J call TRBJ2-7; perhaps TRBD2 as D (6 bases). The V gene's germline CDR1 is MDHEN and CDR2 SYDVKM. The germline V and J ends were trimmed by 6 bases and 3 bases, with 21 bases remaining between them. This CDR3 comprises 16 residues. CDR3: CASSSSGAGGIYEQYF. CDR3 coding DNA: TGTGCCAGCAGCTCCTCCGGGGCAGGAGGGATCTACGAGCAGTACTTC.

The chain uses TRBV4-3 and TRBJ2-5; D might be TRBD1 (8 bases). Deletions cut 3 bases from V and 1 base from J, with 12 bases between. The CDR3 is made up of 15 amino acids. CDR1 and CDR2 from the germline V gene are LGHNA and YSLEER. CDR3 coding DNA: TGCGCCAGCAGCCAGTACAGGGGGGGCCAAGAGACCCAGTACTTC. This translates into CASSQYRGGQETQYF.

Worth noting for this clone: The same CDR3 arises from other DNA sequences in this sample as well. The chain couples TRBV28 to TRBJ2-7, with D maybe TRBD1 (6 bases). There are 13 residues in the CDR3. Germline CDR1 reads MDHEN; CDR2 reads SYDVKM. Between the trimmed V and J ends, which lost 4 bases and 4 bases, there was a span of 11 bases. The CDR3 is CASSSGQLYEQYF. The CDR3 DNA follows: TGTGCCAGCAGTTCCGGACAGCTTTACGAGCAGTACTTC.

The chain employs TRBV13 and TRBJ1-2; possible D gene TRBD1, 6 bases. This CDR3 has 14 amino acids. V gave up 8 bases and J gave up 5 bases, with 18 bases separating them. Germline loops: CDR1 PRHDT, CDR2 FYEKMQ (reference sequence). The CDR3 bases are TGTGCCAGCGGGGTCGAGGGTGGACAGTATGGCTACACCTTC. Its translation is CASGVEGGQYGYTF.

This chain joins TRBV10-3 and TRBJ2-7; 9 bases match TRBD1. Germline values: CDR1 ENHRY, CDR2 SYGVKD. There are 13 residues in the CDR3. With 10 bases clipped from V and 5 bases from J, the junction kept 9 bases outside the gene matches. CDR3 in amino acids: CANADRGKDEQYF. CDR3 DNA: TGTGCCAACGCCGACAGGGGGAAGGACGAGCAGTACTTC.

The V call is TRBV2, the J call TRBJ2-5, with D maybe TRBD1 (7 bases). V lost 0 bases and J 7 bases, leaving 15 bases between the germline ends. The CDR3 runs to 15 residues. Germline V lookup: CDR1 SNHLY, CDR2 FYNNEI. In DNA, the CDR3 is TGTGCCAGCAGTGAAGCGCAGGGGGGTCTGGGGACCCAGTACTTC. Amino acids: CASSEAQGGLGTQYF.

This chain joins TRBV9 and TRBJ1-2; 7 bases fit TRBD1. The germline V gene has CDR1 SGDLS and CDR2 YYNGEE. CDR3 size: 14 residues. With 4 bases clipped from V and 4 bases from J, the junction kept 7 bases outside the gene matches. In DNA, the CDR3 is TGTGCCAGCAGCCCGGGGACAGAGGCCTATGGCTACACCTTC. Translated, it gives CASSPGTEAYGYTF.

J is TRBJ2-1 and V is TRBV19; D perhaps matches TRBD2 (5 bases). The germline CDR1 and CDR2 sequences are LNHDA and SQIVND (reference sequence). The V end was cut by 4 bases, the J end by 6 bases, with 19 bases between. The CDR3 totals 16 residues. In nucleotides, the CDR3 is TGTGCCAGTAGTAAGGCAAGGGCACTAGGTGCCAATGAGCAGTTCTTC. As protein: CASSKARALGANEQFF.

The chain employs TRBV9 and TRBJ2-5, with a possible D match to TRBD1 (6 bases). Trimming removed 2 bases at V and 2 bases at J, with 16 bases between. The CDR3 runs to 16 residues. CDR1 SGDLS and CDR2 YYNGEE come from the germline V gene. The CDR3 loop is CASSVLSGGLQETQYF. CDR3 DNA sequence: TGTGCCAGCAGCGTCCTGAGTGGGGGCCTTCAAGAGACCCAGTACTTC.

V is TRBV15 and J is TRBJ2-1; 14 bases match TRBD2. This CDR3 has 19 amino acids. The trim removed 4 bases at V and 1 base at J, leaving 9 bases unmatched. Germline V gene sequence: CDR1 LNHNV, CDR2 YYDKDF (reference sequence). The DNA of the CDR3 is TGTGCCACCAGCACTTGGGGACTAGCGGGAGAAAAATCCTACAATGAGCAGTTCTTC. Translated: CATSTWGLAGEKSYNEQFF.

The table lists this clone with a count of one. This chain links TRBV7-2 with TRBJ1-2; unclear D gene. The CDR3 length is 14 residues. Trimming took 1 base from V and 4 from J, leaving 10 bases between them. CDR1 SGHTA and CDR2 FQGNSA come from the germline V gene. The CDR3 DNA follows: TGTGCCAGCAGCTTAGGGGAAGCCTTCTATGGCTACACCTTC. Protein: CASSLGEAFYGYTF.

V and J are TRBV3-1 (or the pseudogene TRBV3-2) and TRBJ1-1; D is unresolved. V was cut by 2 bases and J by 5 bases, with 9 bases left in between. CDR1 LGHDT and CDR2 YNNKEL come from the germline V gene (reference sequence). The CDR3 consists of 13 residues. Here the CDR3 reads CASSQFQGTEAFF. The CDR3 region has the DNA TGTGCCAGCAGCCAATTCCAAGGTACTGAAGCTTTCTTT.

The CDR3 is CASSFRGTGELFF. The DNA for the CDR3 is TGTGCCAGCAGCTTCAGGGGCACCGGGGAGCTGTTTTTT. The V and J genes are TRBV7-8 and TRBJ2-2; a possible D gene is TRBD1 (6 bases). This CDR3 has 13 amino acids. Germline V gene data show CDR1 as SGHVS and CDR2 as FQNEAQ. The germline V and J ends were trimmed by 3 bases and 4 bases, with 6 bases remaining between them.

This chain uses TRBV5-1 with TRBJ2-7; 9 nucleotides agree with TRBD2. The CDR3 is 13 residues long. Germline V gene data show CDR1 as SGHRS and CDR2 as YFSETQ. Trimming took 7 bases from V and 5 from J; bases not matched to a gene: 7. The CDR3 reads CASSRTSDHEQYF. The CDR3 DNA reads as TGCGCCAGCTCCCGGACTAGCGATCACGAGCAGTACTTC.

The chain couples TRBV7-2 to TRBJ2-7; either TRBD1 or TRBD2 may supply D (7 bases each). This CDR3 has 15 amino acids. CDR1 is SGHTA, CDR2 FQGNSA, per germline. Trimming cost V 5 bases and J 11 bases, with 25 bases left between them. CDR3 nucleotides: TGTGCCAGCAGCCCCTTATCAGGGGGAGGGCCTCCGGAGTACTTC. Residues: CASSPLSGGGPPEYF.

This chain links TRBV18 with TRBJ1-4; D might be TRBD1 (5 bases). V dropped 6 bases and J dropped 3 bases, with 20 bases sitting between them. CDR1 KGHSH and CDR2 LQKENI come from the germline V gene. The CDR3 is 17 residues long. The DNA of the CDR3 is TGTGCCAGCTCGGCGAGACAGTTAAGCTCTGCTAATGAAAAACTGTTTTTT. As protein: CASSARQLSSANEKLFF.

The gene calls are TRBV7-2 and TRBJ1-2; D is unclear. V was pared by 3 bases and J by 8 bases, with 16 bases between. The CDR3 has 14 amino acids. From germline, CDR1 is SGHTA and CDR2 FQGNSA. CDR3 DNA: TGTGCCAGCAGCTTCGGTGGGAGAAGAGGCGGCTACACCTTC. As protein: CASSFGGRRGGYTF.

This rearrangement joins TRBV27 to TRBJ2-1; D not resolved. Germline CDR1 MNHEY, CDR2 SMNVEV (reference sequence). The CDR3 is 17 amino acids. V lost 0 bases and J lost 0, with 12 bases in between. The DNA for the CDR3 is TGTGCCAGCAGTTTATCGAAGACTTCAATCTCCTACAATGAGCAGTTCTTC. Translating it yields CASSLSKTSISYNEQFF.

This clone was seen only once. J is TRBJ2-1 and V is TRBV18; no clear D gene. Germline V lookup: CDR1 KGHSH, CDR2 LQKENI. The CDR3 totals 13 residues. V was cut by 3 bases and J by 5 bases, with 8 bases left in between. The chain's CDR3 is CASSPDLDNEQFF. In nucleotides, the CDR3 is TGTGCCAGCTCACCCGACCTAGACAATGAGCAGTTCTTC.